This entry lists 29 T cell receptor beta chains sequenced from one sample in a study of human CD8 memory T cell subsets. The TCR beta sequencing libraries came from UMI-labeled 5' RACE. Following a re-call of the 5' RACE reads, TCRdb has one entry per CDR3 protein and lacks DNA. The sample has more than 5,500 distinct CDR3 sequences. Sequencing input: CD8+ stem-like memory T cells (TSCM and TCM) sorted from PBMCs. Subset given: stem-like memory CD8 T cells (TSTEM), CCR7+ PD-1- TIGIT-. Receptor source: a human donor in good health.

This chain uses TRBV7-8 with TRBJ2-5. The CDR3 extends over 12 amino acids. In germline, CDR1 is SGHVS, CDR2 FQNEAQ. The CDR3 reads CASSLAGETQYF.

The rearrangement joins TRBV28 to TRBJ2-5; TCRdb lists TRBD2, though no DNA is available to test this call. Per germline, CDR1 MDHEN and CDR2 SYDVKM. The CDR3 contains 16 residues. The CDR3 spells CASRLYLGSGSETQYF.

This clonotype is classed as medium-sized by frequency. V is TRBV29-1 and J is TRBJ2-1; TCRdb's D gene call, TRBD2, goes unchecked for lack of DNA. The CDR3 consists of 12 residues. The germline CDR1 and CDR2 sequences are SQVTM and ANQGSEA. This chain's CDR3 is CSALGLFNEQFF.

V usage is TRBV12-3 or TRBV12-4 and J usage is TRBJ1-1. This CDR3 comprises 12 residues. CDR3 loop: CASYNVRAQAFF.

The J gene is TRBJ2-7, the V gene TRBV10-3; the D gene TCRdb calls, TRBD1, cannot be checked with no DNA. This CDR3 has 15 residues. Germline-derived CDR1 and CDR2 are ENHRY and SYGVKD. This CDR3 is CAISESMGQSYEQYF.

The chain combines TRBV28 with TRBJ2-5; as DNA is missing, the TRBD1 call by TCRdb cannot be tested. This CDR3 has 16 amino acids. CDR1 and CDR2 (germline): MDHEN, SYDVKM. CDR3 sequence: CASSSPDRNAQETQYF.

This chain uses TRBV19 with TRBJ2-7; no DNA is available, so the TRBD2 call from TCRdb remains unchecked. CDR1 is LNHDA, CDR2 SQIVND, per germline (reference sequence). The CDR3 length is 14 residues. CDR3 amino acids: CASSPGLLGDEQYF.

The chain has TRBV14 and TRBJ1-1; checking the TCRdb D call of TRBD1 is not possible without DNA. This CDR3 has 12 amino acids. Germline V gene lookup returns CDR1 SGHDN and CDR2 FVKESK. This chain's CDR3 is CASSQEQVKAFF.

This clonotype is classed as medium-sized by frequency. The genes are TRBV9 and TRBJ2-7; TCRdb reports TRBD1, a call that lacks DNA to check it against. In germline, CDR1 is SGDLS, CDR2 YYNGEE. The CDR3 length is 12 residues. Here the CDR3 reads CASSGDGYEQYF.

This chain joins TRBV28 and TRBJ2-3; TCRdb calls TRBD1, which cannot be checked without DNA. CDR3 size: 19 residues. The germline V gene has CDR1 MDHEN and CDR2 SYDVKM. The CDR3 protein is CASSSEQGAIGGPTDTQYF.

This chain joins TRBV12-5 and TRBJ2-7; the D call from TCRdb, TRBD1, cannot be confirmed without DNA. Germline CDR1 and CDR2: LGHNT and FRNRAP. The CDR3 contains 14 residues. The CDR3 here is CASGSSGSVGEQYF.

The chain uses TRBV7-9 and TRBJ1-2; TCRdb indicates TRBD1, and absent DNA this call remains unverified. The CDR3 has 15 residues. Per germline, CDR1 SEHNR and CDR2 FQNEAQ (reference sequence). The CDR3 reads CASSLSLEGVYGYTF.

This clonotype is identified as medium-sized (0.01 to 0.1%) from frequency. The rearrangement uses TRBV2 and TRBJ2-7; TCRdb picks TRBD1, but there is no DNA to check that call. Germline CDR1 reads SNHLY; CDR2 reads FYNNEI. The CDR3 extends over 13 amino acids. The CDR3: CASTLNSHYEQYF.

This clonotype is identified as medium-sized from frequency. This chain's CDR3 is CATKAGSLPQHF. The chain is built from TRBV19 and TRBJ1-5; the TCRdb D gene call, TRBD1, has no DNA to confirm it. The CDR3 runs 12 residues. Germline V lookup: CDR1 LNHDA, CDR2 SQIVND (reference sequence).

This chain connects TRBV5-1 to TRBJ2-1; the TRBD2 assignment by TCRdb is unverifiable without DNA. Germline loops: CDR1 SGHRS, CDR2 YFSETQ. The CDR3 runs 15 residues. The CDR3 loop reads CASSSSGRDNNEQFF.

The V gene is TRBV7-7, the J gene TRBJ2-2; without DNA, the TCRdb call of TRBD1 cannot be checked. CDR1 is SSHAT and CDR2 is FNYEAQ in the germline V gene (reference sequence). The CDR3 is 16 amino acids. The CDR3 protein is CASSPLTGRDTGELFF.

The CDR3 sequence is CASSPDLHEQFF. The V gene is TRBV5-6, the J gene TRBJ2-1; the D call of TRBD2 rests on TCRdb alone, since no DNA is present to check it. This CDR3 contains 12 residues. Germline V gives CDR1 SGHDT, CDR2 YYEEEE.

The chain uses TRBV5-1 and TRBJ2-7; TCRdb lists TRBD2, though no DNA is available to test this call. Germline V CDR1 and CDR2: SGHRS, YFSETQ. The CDR3 has 15 amino acids. The CDR3 sequence is CASSPDRLLTYEQYF.

The rearrangement links TRBV20-1 to TRBJ2-2; the TCRdb D gene call, TRBD2, has no DNA to confirm it. This CDR3 has 15 residues. Germline assignment: CDR1 DFQATT and CDR2 SNEGSKA (reference sequence). The CDR3 sequence is CSARASGRDTGELFF.

The chain uses TRBV27 and TRBJ2-7; there is no DNA to check the TCRdb D call of TRBD2. Per the germline V gene, CDR1 is MNHEY and CDR2 is SMNVEV (reference sequence). There are 12 residues in the CDR3. This CDR3 reads CASSPSIYEQYF.

The V and J genes are TRBV5-1 and TRBJ2-1; the D call of TRBD2 rests on TCRdb alone, since no DNA is present to check it. The length of the CDR3 is 17 residues. The germline V gene has CDR1 SGHRS and CDR2 YFSETQ. This CDR3 is CASSSLGGSSGGHEQFF.

The V call is TRBV7-9, the J call TRBJ2-1; TCRdb picks TRBD2, but there is no DNA to check that call. The V gene's germline CDR1 is SEHNR and CDR2 FQNEAQ (reference sequence). This CDR3 has 16 residues. CDR3 sequence reads: CASSSEAEGTYNEQFF.

This chain uses TRBV2 with TRBJ1-1; TCRdb reports TRBD1, a call that lacks DNA to check it against. The length of the CDR3 is 14 residues. Germline V gives CDR1 SNHLY, CDR2 FYNNEI. This chain's CDR3 is CASKQGRMNTEAFF. The entire variable domain, with the rest obtained from reference TRBV2 and TRBJ1-1, is as follows: EPEVTQTPSHQVTQMGQEVILRCVPISNHLYFYWYRQILGQKVEFLVSFYNNEISEKSEIFDDQFSVERPDGSNFTLKIRSTKLEDSAMYFCASKQGRMNTEAFFGQGTRLTVV.

The V and J genes are TRBV28 and TRBJ2-1; the TRBD2 assignment by TCRdb is unverifiable without DNA. CDR3 length: 17 residues. Germline CDR1 MDHEN, CDR2 SYDVKM. CDR3 in amino acids: CASSLRGSGADYNEQFF.

Its frequency marks this clonotype as medium-sized. The V gene is TRBV12-3 or TRBV12-4, the J gene TRBJ1-2. The CDR3 loop spans 13 amino acids. The CDR3 here is CASSLDFSWGYTF.

According to its frequency, this clonotype is medium-sized. The V call is TRBV29-1, the J call TRBJ2-3; with no DNA, the TCRdb D assignment of TRBD2 cannot be verified. Germline V gene data show CDR1 as SQVTM and CDR2 as ANQGSEA. This CDR3 spans 16 amino acids. CDR3 loop: CSVVSGSGFGPDTQYF.

The rearrangement joins TRBV29-1 to TRBJ2-1; there is no DNA to check the TCRdb D call of TRBD1. Germline V CDR1 and CDR2: SQVTM, ANQGSEA. The CDR3 sequence is 11 residues long. The CDR3 sequence: CSVVGQGREFF.

The rearrangement joins TRBV15 to TRBJ2-5; TCRdb picks TRBD2, but there is no DNA to check that call. This CDR3 comprises 15 residues. CDR1 is LNHNV and CDR2 is YYDKDF in the germline V gene (reference sequence). CDR3 region: CATSSAGGLQETQYF.

The chain recombines TRBV19 with TRBJ2-1; TCRdb gives TRBD2 as the D gene, but with no DNA this cannot be confirmed. This CDR3 is 16 amino acids long. Germline CDR1 reads LNHDA; CDR2 reads SQIVND (reference sequence). The CDR3 reads CASSIGGRADFNEQFF.